What follows are 27 T cell receptor beta chains derived from one specimen sequenced in a study of T cells expressing NK-cell markers. TCRdb re-called the 5' RACE reads, yielding one record per CDR3 amino acid sequence without DNA. The specimen's table records over 150,000 distinct CDR3 sequences. Input material: blood T cells: a sorted CD56 or NKG2C T cell subset, CD4+ or CD8+ T cells, or bulk PBMC T cells (not recorded which). These receptors were obtained from a woman between 50 and 59 years old in good health.

The rearrangement uses TRBV11-2 and TRBJ1-1. The CDR3 has 17 amino acids. Germline CDR1 reads SGHAT; CDR2 reads FQNNGV. Here the CDR3 reads CASSLGRVAPMNTEAFF.

This chain joins TRBV12-3 or TRBV12-4 and TRBJ1-4; the TCRdb D gene call, TRBD1, has no DNA to confirm it. This CDR3 region has 14 residues. The CDR3 loop reads CASRGGPINEKLFF.

The chain recombines TRBV4-1 with TRBJ1-5; TCRdb outputs TRBD1, but without DNA this stays unchecked. This CDR3 has 13 residues. The germline gives CDR1 MGHRA, CDR2 YSYEKL. The CDR3 sequence is CASSQQGMRPQHF.

V and J are TRBV27 and TRBJ2-1; TCRdb lists TRBD1, though no DNA is available to test this call. The length of the CDR3 is 18 residues. Germline lookup yields CDR1 MNHEY and CDR2 SMNVEV (reference sequence). CDR3 in amino acids: CASSLEWTGGFWDNEQFF.

This sequence joins TRBV12-3 or TRBV12-4 and TRBJ1-1; TCRdb designates TRBD1, a call that cannot be tested without DNA. The CDR3 runs to 14 residues. The CDR3 loop is CASRPPGTNTEAFF.

The gene calls are TRBV25-1 and TRBJ1-5; TCRdb's assignment of TRBD1 cannot be checked, as there is no DNA. This CDR3 contains 14 residues. Per germline, CDR1 MGHDK and CDR2 SYGVNS. CDR3 protein: CASSGWGAHQPQHF.

The chain recombines TRBV2 with TRBJ2-1; TCRdb's D gene call, TRBD1, goes unchecked for lack of DNA. The CDR3 is 16 residues long. The germline CDR1 and CDR2 sequences are SNHLY and FYNNEI. The CDR3 loop reads CASRGDRDRLQDEQFF.

The CDR3 region is CATSDFSQGGPAFF. The chain has TRBV24-1 and TRBJ1-1; TCRdb outputs TRBD1, but without DNA this stays unchecked. The CDR3 loop spans 14 amino acids. The germline V gene has CDR1 KGHDR and CDR2 SFDVKD.

V gene TRBV5-1 combines with J gene TRBJ2-3; TCRdb gives TRBD2 as the D gene, but with no DNA this cannot be confirmed. Germline values: CDR1 SGHRS, CDR2 YFSETQ. The CDR3 has 14 residues. The CDR3 here is CASSLEEGRDTQYF. The entire variable domain, with the rest obtained from reference TRBV5-1 and TRBJ2-3, is as follows: KAGVTQTPRYLIKTRGQQVTLSCSPISGHRSVSWYQQTPGQGLQFLFEYFSETQRNKGNFPGRFSGRQFSNSRSEMNVSTLELGDSALYLCASSLEEGRDTQYFGPGTRLTVL.

The chain combines TRBV7-9 with TRBJ2-7; there is no DNA to check the TCRdb D call of TRBD1. CDR1 and CDR2 from the germline V gene are SEHNR and FQNEAQ (reference sequence). The CDR3 extends over 15 amino acids. The CDR3 region is CASSHRDSRPYEQYF.

The chain carries TRBV27 and TRBJ2-2; the D call from TCRdb, TRBD1, cannot be confirmed without DNA. The CDR3 contains 15 residues. Germline assignment: CDR1 MNHEY and CDR2 SMNVEV (reference sequence). The CDR3 sequence: CASRWTGGITGELFF.

The chain combines TRBV12-3 or TRBV12-4 with TRBJ2-5; TCRdb's D call, TRBD2, is unchecked because there is no DNA. This CDR3 contains 15 residues. This chain's CDR3 is CASSLLAGVRETQYF.

The rearrangement joins TRBV4-2 to TRBJ2-1; the TRBD2 assignment by TCRdb is unverifiable without DNA. The germline CDR1 and CDR2 sequences are LGHNA and YNFKEQ. The CDR3 has 18 amino acids. CDR3 residues: CASSQDPTLAGGSNEQFF.

This chain uses TRBV4-1 with TRBJ2-3; TCRdb returns TRBD1, unconfirmable since there is no DNA. There are 16 residues in the CDR3. Germline V gives CDR1 MGHRA, CDR2 YSYEKL. CDR3 amino acids: CASSQDSGTGADTQYF.

The rearrangement joins TRBV6-4 to TRBJ1-2; TCRdb's assignment of TRBD1 cannot be checked, as there is no DNA. In germline, CDR1 is MRHNA, CDR2 SNTAGT. CDR3 length: 14 residues. CDR3 region: CASSEGQGSGSYTF.

This chain connects TRBV5-6 to TRBJ2-1; no DNA is available, so the TRBD2 call from TCRdb remains unchecked. There are 19 residues in the CDR3. CDR1 is SGHDT, CDR2 YYEEEE, per germline. The chain's CDR3 is CASTQPGTSGKRSYNEQFF.

The chain joins TRBV24-1 to TRBJ2-2; TCRdb's assignment of TRBD1 cannot be checked, as there is no DNA. Germline values: CDR1 KGHDR, CDR2 SFDVKD. The CDR3 is 13 amino acids. The CDR3 loop reads CATVDSNTGELFF.

The chain carries TRBV5-4 and TRBJ1-2; TCRdb's assignment of TRBD1 cannot be checked, as there is no DNA. This CDR3 has 15 residues. CDR1 is SGHNT, CDR2 YYREEE, per germline (reference sequence). The CDR3 protein is CASSRDRVANYGYTF.

CDR3 sequence reads: CARIPPSHTEAFF. The chain joins TRBV2 to TRBJ1-1. CDR3 length: 13 amino acids. In germline, CDR1 is SNHLY, CDR2 FYNNEI.

This chain joins TRBV27 and TRBJ1-1; the D call of TRBD1 rests on TCRdb alone, since no DNA is present to check it. This CDR3 spans 15 amino acids. Germline V gene sequence: CDR1 MNHEY, CDR2 SMNVEV (reference sequence). CDR3 sequence: CASSPGSGTGTEAFF.

J is TRBJ2-7 and V is TRBV27; checking the TCRdb D call of TRBD1 is not possible without DNA. Germline V gene sequence: CDR1 MNHEY, CDR2 SMNVEV (reference sequence). This CDR3 region has 17 residues. Here the CDR3 reads CASSLLGAAEFYYEQYF.

The gene calls are TRBV12-3 or TRBV12-4 and TRBJ2-5; TCRdb's assignment of TRBD2 cannot be checked, as there is no DNA. The CDR3 has 13 amino acids. The CDR3 spells CASSTLGLETQYF.

The chain is built from TRBV7-9 and TRBJ2-1; TCRdb's D call of TRBD2 is untestable without DNA. Germline CDR1 reads SEHNR; CDR2 reads FQNEAQ (reference sequence). CDR3 length: 16 residues. CDR3 sequence: CASRATSGSSYNEQFF.

CDR3 amino acids: CASSTTSGNSYEQYF. The chain employs TRBV7-9 and TRBJ2-7; absent DNA, TCRdb's TRBD2 call cannot be checked. Germline lookup yields CDR1 SEHNR and CDR2 FQNEAQ (reference sequence). The CDR3 contains 15 residues. The full variable domain, completed using reference TRBV7-9 and TRBJ2-7, is DTGVSQNPRHKITKRGQNVTFRCDPISEHNRLYWYRQTLGQGPEFLTYFQNEAQLEKSRLLSDRFSAERPKGSFSTLEIQRTEQGDSAMYLCASSTTSGNSYEQYFGPGTRLTVT.

The genes are TRBV4-1 and TRBJ2-1; TCRdb designates TRBD2, a call that cannot be tested without DNA. The germline gives CDR1 MGHRA, CDR2 YSYEKL. The CDR3 spans 14 residues. This CDR3 is CASSQRLPLTEQFF.

The chain is built from TRBV7-3 and TRBJ2-2; TCRdb designates TRBD1, a call that cannot be tested without DNA. The CDR3 loop spans 16 amino acids. Germline CDR1 and CDR2: SGHTA and FQGTGA. The CDR3 protein is CASSDHRGPNTGELFF.

This chain connects TRBV12-3 or TRBV12-4 to TRBJ1-1; TCRdb selects TRBD1, and the lack of DNA leaves this call unchecked. The CDR3 is 15 amino acids. The CDR3 is CASSLDGAALGEAFF.